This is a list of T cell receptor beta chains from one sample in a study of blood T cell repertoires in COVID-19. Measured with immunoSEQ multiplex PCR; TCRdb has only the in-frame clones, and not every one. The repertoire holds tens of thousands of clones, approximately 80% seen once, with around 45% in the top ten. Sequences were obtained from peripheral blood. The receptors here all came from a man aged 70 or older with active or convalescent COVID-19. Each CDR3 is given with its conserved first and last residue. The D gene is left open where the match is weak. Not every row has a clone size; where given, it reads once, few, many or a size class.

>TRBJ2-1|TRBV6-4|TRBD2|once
TGTGCCAGCTTCCTTTCGCTAGCGGGGGTAAGAAGCTCCTACAATGAGCAGTTCTTC
CASFLSLAGVRSSYNEQFF
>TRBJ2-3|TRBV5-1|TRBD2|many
TGCGCCAGCAGCTCGACTAGCGGGAAAGGGGATACGCAGTATTTT
CASSSTSGKGDTQYF
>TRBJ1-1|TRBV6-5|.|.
TGTGCCAGCAGAACCATAGGACTGGGGTCTGAAGCTTTCTTT
CASRTIGLGSEAFF
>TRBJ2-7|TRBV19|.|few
TGTGCCAGTAGTATAGCAAGAGGAACCTACGAGCAGTACTTC
CASSIARGTYEQYF
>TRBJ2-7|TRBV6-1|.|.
TGTGCCAGCAGTGACACAGGGTACTACGAGCAGTACTTC
CASSDTGYYEQYF
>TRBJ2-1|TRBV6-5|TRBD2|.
TGTGCCAGCAGTTACTTAGCGGGATCTTCCTACAATGAGCAGTTCTTC
CASSYLAGSSYNEQFF
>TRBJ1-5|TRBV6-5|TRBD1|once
TGTGCCAGCAGTCTAACAGGGGTCCTCAATCAGCCCCAGCATTTT
CASSLTGVLNQPQHF
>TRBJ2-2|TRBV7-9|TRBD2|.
TGTGCCAGCAGCTTACCTAGCGGGAGGGCGAACACCGGGGAGCTGTTTTTT
CASSLPSGRANTGELFF
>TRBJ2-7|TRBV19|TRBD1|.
TGTGCCAGTAGTACACGGACAGGCGAAATATACGAGCAGTACTTC
CASSTRTGEIYEQYF
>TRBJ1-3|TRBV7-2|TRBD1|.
TGTGCCAGCAGCTTAGTCGGACAGGGGGCGTTGGGAAACACCATATATTTT
CASSLVGQGALGNTIYF
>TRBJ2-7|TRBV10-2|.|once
TGCGCCAGCAGTGAGTTAACCTACGAGCAGTACTTC
CASSELTYEQYF
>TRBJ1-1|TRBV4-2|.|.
TGTGCCAGCAGCCAAGAGACGGGGATGAACACTGAAGCTTTCTTT
CASSQETGMNTEAFF
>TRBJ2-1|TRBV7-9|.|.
TGTGCCAGCAGCAACACTGCGGGGATTTCCAATGAGCAGTTCTTC
CASSNTAGISNEQFF
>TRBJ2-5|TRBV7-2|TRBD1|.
TGTGCCAGCAGCACGGGGACAGGGGGCTGGGAGACCCAGTACTTC
CASSTGTGGWETQYF
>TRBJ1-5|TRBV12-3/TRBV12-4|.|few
TGTGCCAGCACCCTTAGCAATCAGCCCCAGCATTTT
CASTLSNQPQHF
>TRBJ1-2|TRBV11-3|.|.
TGTGCCAGCAGCAAGCGGGACGGCGCATATGGCTACACCTTC
CASSKRDGAYGYTF
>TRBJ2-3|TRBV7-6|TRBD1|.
TGTGCCAGCAGCGCGCAGGGACAGTCCACAGATACGCAGTATTTT
CASSAQGQSTDTQYF
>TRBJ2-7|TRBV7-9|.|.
TGTGCCAGCAGCTTTCAGGGATACGAGCAGTACTTC
CASSFQGYEQYF
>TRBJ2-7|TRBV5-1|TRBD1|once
TGCGCCAGCAGCTTGCTGACAGGGGTGGGCTACGAGCAGTACTTC
CASSLLTGVGYEQYF
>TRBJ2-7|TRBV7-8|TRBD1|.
TGTGCCAGCAGCTTTGGGACAGCCTACGAGCAGTACTTC
CASSFGTAYEQYF
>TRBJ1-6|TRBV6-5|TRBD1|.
TGTGCCAGCCAGACAGGGGATCTGAGTTCACCCCTCCACTTT
CASQTGDLSSPLHF
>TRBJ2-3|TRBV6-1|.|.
TGTGCCAGCAGTGAAATAATGGCAGGCCTTGGTACGCAGTATTTT
CASSEIMAGLGTQYF
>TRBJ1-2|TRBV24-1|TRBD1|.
TGTGCCACCAGTGATCCTGACAGGGTCTATGGCTACACCTTC
CATSDPDRVYGYTF
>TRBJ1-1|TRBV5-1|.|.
TGCGCCAGCAGCTTGACCCTCCGGGCCCTAGCATTAAACACTGAAGCTTTCTTT
CASSLTLRALALNTEAFF
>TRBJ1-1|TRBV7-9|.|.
TGTGCCAGCAGCTCCTCCGGGGTGGGGAACACTGAAGCTTTCTTT
CASSSSGVGNTEAFF
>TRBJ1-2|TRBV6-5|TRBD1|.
TGTGCCGGGGCAGCCTCGGGACAGAATAACTATGGCTACACCTTC
CAGAASGQNNYGYTF
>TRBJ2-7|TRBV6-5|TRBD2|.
TGTGCCACTGTGGGGGGACTACTCCTGTGGCAGTACTTC
CATVGGLLLWQYF
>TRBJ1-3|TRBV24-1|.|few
TGTGCCACCAGTGTGAGCGGGGGAAACACCATATATTTT
CATSVSGGNTIYF
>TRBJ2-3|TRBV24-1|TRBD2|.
TGTGCCACCAGTATAGCGGGGGGGAAAGATACGCAGTATTTT
CATSIAGGKDTQYF
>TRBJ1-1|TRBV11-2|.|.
TGTGCCAGCAGCTTAGGTTCGGACACTGAAGCTTTCTTT
CASSLGSDTEAFF
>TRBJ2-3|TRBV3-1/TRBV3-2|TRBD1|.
TGTGCCAGCAGCCAAGGGCGAGGACAGGGGCCAGATACGCAGTATTTT
CASSQGRGQGPDTQYF
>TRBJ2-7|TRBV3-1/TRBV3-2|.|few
TGTGCCAGCAGCCAACGCGGGGGCCGCTCCTACGAGCAGTACTTC
CASSQRGGRSYEQYF
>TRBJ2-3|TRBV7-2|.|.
TGTGCCAGCAGCCCCCGCGGGGGCGTCACAGATACGCAGTATTTT
CASSPRGGVTDTQYF
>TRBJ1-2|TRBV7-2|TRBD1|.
TGTGCCAGCAGCCCTAACCCGGGACAGGGGGATGGCTACACCTTC
CASSPNPGQGDGYTF
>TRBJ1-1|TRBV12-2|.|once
TGTGCAAGTCGCTTAAGTACGCGACTCACTGAAGCTTTCTTT
CASRLSTRLTEAFF
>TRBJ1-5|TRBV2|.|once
TGTGCCAGCAGTGAGCTCATGGCAGGGGTCAATCAGCCCCAGCATTTT
CASSELMAGVNQPQHF
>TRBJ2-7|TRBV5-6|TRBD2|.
TGTGCCAGCAGCTTGGTCGCTAGCGGGAGGGGCGAGCAGTACTTC
CASSLVASGRGEQYF
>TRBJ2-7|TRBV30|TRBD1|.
TGTGCCTGGGCCGGGACAGGCCCCCCCTACGAGCAGTACTTC
CAWAGTGPPYEQYF
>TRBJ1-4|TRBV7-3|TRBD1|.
TGTGCCAGCAGCGCGGGACAGGCTCCTGGGGAAAAACTGTTTTTT
CASSAGQAPGEKLFF
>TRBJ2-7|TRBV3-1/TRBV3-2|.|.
TGTGCCAGCAGCCAAATCCTAAACCTGCCTAACGAGCAGTACTTC
CASSQILNLPNEQYF
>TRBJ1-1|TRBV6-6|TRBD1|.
TGTGCCAGCAGACCGACAGGGGAGTTAACTGAAGCTTTCTTT
CASRPTGELTEAFF
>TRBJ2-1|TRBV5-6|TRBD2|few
TGTGCCAGCAGCTTGGGGGCGGGAGTGCACTTCTCATGGGAGCAGTTCTTC
CASSLGAGVHFSWEQFF
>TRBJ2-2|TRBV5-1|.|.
TGCGCCAGCAACTCGGACAGAAACACCGGGGAGCTGTTTTTT
CASNSDRNTGELFF
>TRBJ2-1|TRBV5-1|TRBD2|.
TGCGCCAGCAGCTTTAGGGAGCGGGAGTACAATGAGCAGTTCTTC
CASSFREREYNEQFF
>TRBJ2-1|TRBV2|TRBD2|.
TGTGCCAGCAGTGCAGGGACTAGCGGAATGCAGTTCTTC
CASSAGTSGMQFF
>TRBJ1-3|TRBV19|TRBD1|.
TGTGCCAGTAGACCCTGGAAGGGGGCCACTGGAAACACCATATATTTT
CASRPWKGATGNTIYF
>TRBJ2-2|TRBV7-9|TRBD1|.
TGTGCCAGCAGCTGGGAGACAGGGGCGAACACCGGGGAGCTGTTTTTT
CASSWETGANTGELFF
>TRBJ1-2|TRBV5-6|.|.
TGTGCCAGCAGCGTAAGGCGGGAGGGCTACACCTTC
CASSVRREGYTF
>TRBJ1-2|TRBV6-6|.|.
TGTGCCAGCAGTTACCCGACAATCAGAGTTTACACCTTC
CASSYPTIRVYTF
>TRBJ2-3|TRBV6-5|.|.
TGTGCCAGCAGCCTACAGTACAGGGCGGCAGATACGCAGTATTTT
CASSLQYRAADTQYF
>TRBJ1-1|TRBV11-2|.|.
TGTGCCAGCAGCCCGTTCCGAGCTGAAGCTTTCTTT
CASSPFRAEAFF
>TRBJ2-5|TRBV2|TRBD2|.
TGTGCCAGTCAAAGATCAGCGGGGGGGCCGAAGACCCAGTACTTC
CASQRSAGGPKTQYF
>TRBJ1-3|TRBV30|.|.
TGTGCCTGGAGTGTAAGGGTCCAAGGAGGCCCTTCTGGAAACACCATATATTTT
CAWSVRVQGGPSGNTIYF
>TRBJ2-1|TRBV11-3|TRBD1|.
TGTGCCAGCAGCCTGGGGACAGGGACCTACAATGAGCAGTTCTTC
CASSLGTGTYNEQFF
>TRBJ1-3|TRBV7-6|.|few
TGTGCCAGCAGCTTAGGGTCACTCTCTGGAAACACCATATATTTT
CASSLGSLSGNTIYF
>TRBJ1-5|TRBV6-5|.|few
TGTGCCAGCCTATGGACAGCCGATAGCAATCAGCCCCAGCATTTT
CASLWTADSNQPQHF
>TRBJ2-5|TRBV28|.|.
TGTGCCAGCATTCCACTGGGCCGGGGAGAGACCCAGTACTTC
CASIPLGRGETQYF
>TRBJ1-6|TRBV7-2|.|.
TGTGCCAGCAGCTCTGGACAGCAGAATTCACCCCTCCACTTT
CASSSGQQNSPLHF
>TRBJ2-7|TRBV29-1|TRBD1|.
TGCAGCTTCCGGGGACAGGGGGGCTACGAGCAGTACTTC
CSFRGQGGYEQYF
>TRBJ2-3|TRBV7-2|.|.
TGTGCCAGCAGCTCGAGCACAGATACGCAGTATTTT
CASSSSTDTQYF